The 13 T cell receptor beta chains in this list originate from one sample, sequenced in a study of CD8+ T cells in alopecia areata. As for treatment: oral pan-JAK inhibitor, 5-10 mg twice daily. The sequencing template was cDNA reverse transcribed from extracted RNA. Generated by immunoSEQ multiplex PCR, the TCRdb table keeps only in-frame clones and is missing some. The sample includes over 250,000 clones, about 60% of them seen just once. The specimen comprised CD4+ T cells sorted from blood, sampled around week 54, from a patient treated with tofacitinib. The source of these receptors is a human donor with alopecia areata.

This rearrangement joins TRBV11-1 to TRBJ2-3, with D possibly matching TRBD2 (6 bases). This CDR3 is 15 amino acids long. V shed 6 bases and J shed 5 bases, with 18 bases lying between them. Germline assignment: CDR1 SGHAT and CDR2 FQDESV (reference sequence). The CDR3 reads CASSPFFLAIDTQYF. The CDR3 DNA reads TGTGCCAGCAGTCCCTTTTTCCTAGCGATAGATACGCAGTATTTT.

This chain links TRBV2 with TRBJ1-6, with 9 bases matching TRBD1. V lost 3 bases and J lost 7; bases outside the gene matches: 10. The germline V gene has CDR1 SNHLY and CDR2 FYNNEI. The CDR3 runs 17 residues. CDR3 nucleotide sequence: TGTGCCAGCAGTGAGGGACAGGGTGTAGTCGACAATTCACCCCTCCACTTT. This gives the protein CASSEGQGVVDNSPLHF.

CDR3 protein: CASSLRTDTYEQYF. CDR3 bases: TGTGCCAGCAGCTTAAGGACTGATACCTACGAGCAGTACTTC. The gene calls are TRBV7-9 and TRBJ2-7, with TRBD2 as a possible D gene (5 bases). Germline V gives CDR1 SEHNR, CDR2 FQNEAQ (reference sequence). The CDR3 is made up of 14 amino acids. V lost 2 bases to trimming and J lost 2 bases, with 10 bases between them.

This clone has only a few counts. Other DNA sequences in this specimen translate into the identical CDR3. The chain links TRBV7-2 to TRBJ2-7; 9 bases line up with TRBD1. The length of the CDR3 is 14 residues. V dropped 0 bases and J dropped 4; count of bases not matched to a gene: 1. Germline V lookup: CDR1 SGHTA, CDR2 FQGNSA. The CDR3: CASSLAGQGYEQYF. CDR3 nucleotide sequence: TGTGCCAGCAGCTTAGCAGGACAGGGGTACGAGCAGTACTTC.

The table lists this clone with a few counts. CDR3 loop: CASSLVSGNTEAFF. In DNA form, the CDR3 reads TGTGCCAGCAGCTTAGTGTCCGGGAACACTGAAGCTTTCTTT. The chain has TRBV7-2 and TRBJ1-1; no reliable D call. With 1 base removed from V and 1 base from J, the gap between germline ends came to 7 bases. Germline CDR1 and CDR2: SGHTA and FQGNSA. CDR3 length equals 14 residues.

CDR3 amino acids: CASSLRKGPYEQYF. CDR3 coding DNA: TGTGCCAGCAGCTTACGGAAAGGGCCCTACGAGCAGTACTTC. This sequence joins TRBV7-8 and TRBJ2-7; D not resolved. Germline assignment: CDR1 SGHVS and CDR2 FQNEAQ. The CDR3 extends over 14 amino acids. V dropped 2 bases and J dropped 2 bases, with 10 bases sitting between them.

CDR3: CASSQVVLTDTQYF. The CDR3, as DNA: TGCGCCAGCAGCCAAGTGGTCCTCACAGATACGCAGTATTTT. The J gene is TRBJ2-3, the V gene TRBV4-1, with unresolved D. The V gene lost 1 base and the J gene lost 2 bases, with 7 bases spanning the gap. The CDR3 is 14 residues long. Germline loops: CDR1 MGHRA, CDR2 YSYEKL.

V is TRBV30 and J is TRBJ2-7; 7 bases fit TRBD1. This CDR3 spans 14 amino acids. V was clipped by 2 bases and J by 1 base; unmatched bases: 5. Germline CDR1 and CDR2: GTSNPN and SVGIG (reference sequence). The CDR3 bases are TGTGCCTGGAGTCGCAGGGGGACATCCTACGAGCAGTACTTC. Protein product: CAWSRRGTSYEQYF.

The rearrangement links TRBV19 to TRBJ2-5, with D possibly being TRBD1 (6 bases). V was clipped by 6 bases and J by 1 base, with 18 bases between them. This CDR3 has 16 residues. CDR1 and CDR2 (germline): LNHDA, SQIVND (reference sequence). The CDR3 region has the DNA TGTGCCAGTAGCAGCGGAAAACAGGGAATCCAAGAGACCCAGTACTTC. Translating gives CASSSGKQGIQETQYF.

The chain combines TRBV9 with TRBJ2-3, with unresolved D. V was shortened by 0 bases and J by 0 bases, with 5 bases between the two germline ends. Per germline, CDR1 SGDLS and CDR2 YYNGEE. The CDR3 extends over 14 amino acids. The CDR3 loop reads CASSVDMSTDTQYF. The CDR3 coding sequence is TGTGCCAGCAGCGTAGACATGAGCACAGATACGCAGTATTTT.

The chain joins TRBV14 to TRBJ1-2, with D unresolved. V lost 0 bases and J 5 bases, leaving 4 bases between the germline ends. The CDR3 contains 12 residues. Germline lookup yields CDR1 SGHDN and CDR2 FVKESK. This CDR3 reads CASSQERYGYTF. The CDR3 region has the DNA TGTGCCAGCAGCCAAGAACGTTATGGCTACACCTTC.

The rearrangement links TRBV29-1 to TRBJ1-1, with TRBD1 identical over 8 bases. CDR3 length equals 13 residues. Trimming at V came to 8 bases and at J to 0 bases, leaving 5 bases not matched to a gene. Looked up from germline, CDR1 is SQVTM and CDR2 is ANQGSEA. The CDR3: CSFRTGLNTEAFF. CDR3 nucleotide sequence: TGCAGCTTTAGGACAGGGTTGAACACTGAAGCTTTCTTT. The full variable domain, in which reference TRBV29-1 and TRBJ1-1 provide the parts outside the CDR3, is SAVISQKPSRDICQRGTSLTIQCQVDSQVTMMFWYRQQPGQSLTLIATANQGSEATYESGFVIDKFPISRPNLTFSTLTVSNMSPEDSSIYLCSFRTGLNTEAFFGQGTRLTVV.

The rearrangement links TRBV19 to TRBJ1-5; 10 nucleotides match TRBD1. Trimming at V came to 5 bases and at J to 1 base, leaving 2 bases not matched to a gene. This CDR3 spans 15 amino acids. Germline CDR1 reads LNHDA; CDR2 reads SQIVND (reference sequence). The CDR3 here is CASSDRGRSNQPQHF. The CDR3 region has the DNA TGTGCCAGTAGTGACAGGGGGCGCAGCAATCAGCCCCAGCATTTT.